A single TCR beta chain is shown here with its context. This may stem from a read error, because a much larger clone lies one nucleotide away. V lost 6 bases to trimming and J lost 5 bases, with 25 bases between them. CDR1 DFQATT and CDR2 SNEGSKA come from the germline V gene (reference sequence). The CDR3 is made up of 16 amino acids. TCRdb passed the PCR reads through MiXCR, listing each CDR3 protein once. The data show about 100,000 distinct CDR3 sequences, 51% seen once. These data come from a study of CDR3 diversity in severe acne. The rearrangement links TRBV20-1 to TRBJ1-2, with TRBD1 as a possible D gene (5 bases). This clonotype originated in a male donor with acne. Sample: blood. In nucleotides, the CDR3 is TGCAGTGCCATAGGCGGCTCCGGGGCCGAAGGTTATGGCTACACCTTC. Its translation: CSAIGGSGAEGYGYTF.